These 27 T cell receptor beta chains were sequenced from one sample in a study of OX40 agonist ivuxolimab in advanced cancers. Here immunoSEQ multiplex PCR was the method, and the copy in TCRdb shows in-frame clones only, minus some. The table has about 54,000 clones, approximately 93% seen once. The source was CD4+ or CD8+ T cells sorted from blood, collected in a trial of the OX40 agonist ivuxolimab. The receptors derive from an adult with an advanced solid tumor such as melanoma, head and neck, liver or kidney cancer.

This sequence joins TRBV5-1 and TRBJ2-5; weak D call: TRBD1 (6 bases). V was trimmed by 4 bases and J by 1 base, leaving 8 bases between them. CDR3 length: 13 residues. CDR1 is SGHRS, CDR2 YFSETQ, per germline. Here the CDR3 DNA reads TGCGCCAGCAGCGGACAGTCCCAAGAGACCCAGTACTTC. This codes for CASSGQSQETQYF. Supplemented by reference TRBV5-1 and TRBJ2-5, the full variable domain reads KAGVTQTPRYLIKTRGQQVTLSCSPISGHRSVSWYQQTPGQGLQFLFEYFSETQRNKGNFPGRFSGRQFSNSRSEMNVSTLELGDSALYLCASSGQSQETQYFGPGTRLLVL.

The chain links TRBV6-6 to TRBJ2-2; D may be TRBD1 (6 bases). This CDR3 has 14 residues. The V gene's germline CDR1 is MNHNY and CDR2 SVGAGI (reference sequence). V was trimmed by 4 bases and J by 8 bases, leaving 14 bases between them. DNA for the CDR3: TGTGCCAGCAGTTTTTGGCCACAGGGTGGGGAGCTGTTTTTT. Translating it yields CASSFWPQGGELFF.

The rearrangement joins TRBV29-1 to TRBJ1-1; 9 bases fit TRBD1. Germline-derived CDR1 and CDR2 are SQVTM and ANQGSEA. V shed 0 bases and J 3 bases; nucleotides not matched to a gene: 8. The CDR3 has 16 amino acids. CDR3: CSVEDAQGQGHTEAFF. CDR3 DNA: TGCAGCGTTGAAGATGCCCAGGGACAGGGACACACTGAAGCTTTCTTT.

V and J are TRBV6-5 and TRBJ1-1; D might be TRBD1 (5 bases). Germline assignment: CDR1 MNHEY and CDR2 SVGAGI. V shed 1 base and J shed 5 bases, with 17 bases lying between them. The CDR3 runs 16 residues. CDR3 sequence reads: CASSYYSGQGGTEAFF. In nucleotides, the CDR3 is TGTGCCAGCAGTTACTATTCCGGGCAGGGAGGGACTGAAGCTTTCTTT.

The rearrangement uses TRBV7-9 and TRBJ2-1; no clear D gene. The CDR3 totals 16 residues. CDR1 is SEHNR and CDR2 is FQNEAQ in the germline V gene (reference sequence). V was pared by 5 bases and J by 7 bases, with 21 bases between. The chain's CDR3 is CASSPEQPHSRNEQFF. The CDR3 nucleotides read TGTGCCAGCAGCCCCGAGCAGCCACATTCGAGGAATGAGCAGTTCTTC.

The genes are TRBV5-1 and TRBJ2-3; possibly TRBD1 for D (5 bases). The CDR3 sequence is 13 residues long. Looked up from germline, CDR1 is SGHRS and CDR2 is YFSETQ. Trimming removed 2 bases at V and 6 bases at J, with 10 bases between. The CDR3 DNA sequence: TGCGCCAGCAGCTTCAACAGGCCCGATACGCAGTATTTT. Its translation is CASSFNRPDTQYF.

V and J are TRBV28 and TRBJ1-1; TRBD1 is a possible D gene (6 bases). Germline loops: CDR1 MDHEN, CDR2 SYDVKM. This CDR3 has 13 amino acids. With 8 bases removed from V and 5 bases from J, the gap between germline ends came to 15 bases. Here the CDR3 reads CASSTGLGTEAFF. In DNA, the CDR3 is TGTGCCAGCTCAACAGGGCTCGGTACTGAAGCTTTCTTT. Complete variable domain (other parts from reference TRBV28 and TRBJ1-1): DVKVTQSSRYLVKRTGEKVFLECVQDMDHENMFWYRQDPGLGLRLIYFSYDVKMKEKGDIPEGYSVSREKKERFSLILESASTNQTSMYLCASSTGLGTEAFFGQGTRLTVV.

The chain couples TRBV4-1 to TRBJ2-1; 9 bases align to TRBD2. The germline V gene encodes CDR1 MGHRA and CDR2 YSYEKL. This CDR3 region has 15 residues. V dropped 6 bases and J dropped 5; count of bases not matched to a gene: 8. The CDR3: CASRKGREGHNEQFF. The CDR3 DNA reads as TGCGCCAGCAGGAAAGGGCGGGAGGGCCACAATGAGCAGTTCTTC.

This clone was detected only once. The V gene is TRBV5-4, the J gene TRBJ2-5; 8 bases map to TRBD2. The V and J ends lost 4 bases and 1 base, in that order; junction bases with no gene match: 3. Germline assignment: CDR1 SGHNT and CDR2 YYREEE (reference sequence). There are 14 residues in the CDR3. The CDR3 nucleotides are TGTGCCAGCAGCCCAGGGACTAGCCAAGAGACCCAGTACTTC. Translating it yields CASSPGTSQETQYF.

The J gene is TRBJ1-4, the V gene TRBV28; the D is unclear. This CDR3 comprises 17 residues. The ends were cut back, 3 bases at V and 8 bases at J, with 22 bases in the middle. CDR1 is MDHEN and CDR2 is SYDVKM in the germline V gene. This CDR3 is CASSFAGGPTSQEKLFF. The CDR3 DNA sequence: TGTGCCAGCAGTTTTGCGGGCGGGCCGACTTCCCAGGAAAAACTGTTTTTT.

The chain recombines TRBV5-4 with TRBJ2-1; D perhaps matches TRBD1 (5 bases). Germline CDR1 and CDR2: SGHNT and YYREEE (reference sequence). The CDR3 consists of 15 residues. Trimming left V 0 bases short and J 7 bases short, with 14 bases between. Here the CDR3 reads CASSLGAQAGNEQFF. The CDR3 DNA reads TGTGCCAGCAGCTTGGGTGCGCAGGCAGGGAATGAGCAGTTCTTC.

This chain uses TRBV19 with TRBJ1-5, with TRBD1 as a possible D gene (5 bases). Trimming took off 6 bases at V and 1 base at J, with 10 bases between the two ends. The germline gives CDR1 LNHDA, CDR2 SQIVND (reference sequence). This CDR3 spans 14 amino acids. The CDR3 DNA reads TGTGCCAGTAGAGAGAGGGGAAGCAATCAGCCCCAGCATTTT. Translated, it gives CASRERGSNQPQHF.

This chain connects TRBV7-9 to TRBJ2-5, with 8 bases aligning to TRBD2. Germline CDR1 reads SEHNR; CDR2 reads FQNEAQ (reference sequence). This CDR3 is built from 14 residues. Losses at the gene ends were 5 bases for V and 5 bases for J; bases not matched to a gene: 7. The CDR3 loop reads CASSPSGGRETQYF. The DNA for the CDR3 is TGTGCCAGCAGCCCCAGCGGGGGACGGGAGACCCAGTACTTC.

V gene TRBV19 combines with J gene TRBJ1-5; a possible D gene is TRBD1 (6 bases). The CDR3 extends over 15 amino acids. The V end lost 6 bases, the J end lost 7 bases, and 19 bases lay between the germline ends. CDR1 and CDR2 (germline): LNHDA, SQIVND (reference sequence). DNA for the CDR3: TGTGCCAGTAGCTCAACCGAGGGGGTGGCCCAGCCCCAGCATTTT. Its translation: CASSSTEGVAQPQHF.

The CDR3 DNA reads TGTGCCAGCAGTTTATATGGACGGGCCTCCTACGAGCAGTACTTC. It yields the protein CASSLYGRASYEQYF. This chain connects TRBV27 to TRBJ2-7, with D unresolved. The CDR3 totals 15 residues. Germline V gene lookup returns CDR1 MNHEY and CDR2 SMNVEV (reference sequence). Trimming cost V 1 base and J 0 bases, with 10 bases left between them.

The chain combines TRBV29-1 with TRBJ2-3; D is uncertain. The CDR3 has 12 amino acids. Trimming stripped 4 bases from V and 2 bases from J, with 7 bases between. Germline V gene data show CDR1 as SQVTM and CDR2 as ANQGSEA. CDR3 amino acids: CSVGTATDTQYF. CDR3 nucleotides: TGCAGCGTTGGTACAGCCACAGATACGCAGTATTTT.

In this sample, this clone turned up a few times. The chain links TRBV7-9 to TRBJ1-5; a possible D gene is TRBD1 (5 bases). V lost 5 bases, J lost 7 bases, and 12 bases lay in between. This CDR3 contains 13 residues. Germline lookup yields CDR1 SEHNR and CDR2 FQNEAQ (reference sequence). As DNA, the CDR3 is TGTGCCAGCAGCGAGGGGACCTACCAGCCCCAGCATTTT. This gives the protein CASSEGTYQPQHF.

The chain carries TRBV7-2 and TRBJ2-3; D unresolved. The germline V gene has CDR1 SGHTA and CDR2 FQGNSA. Trimming cost V 7 bases and J 3 bases, with 14 bases left between them. The CDR3 loop spans 14 amino acids. CDR3 region: CASNFGGTTDTQYF. CDR3 nucleotide sequence: TGTGCCAGCAACTTCGGCGGAACAACAGATACGCAGTATTTT. The entire variable domain, with the rest obtained from reference TRBV7-2 and TRBJ2-3, is as follows: GAGVSQSPSNKVTEKGKDVELRCDPISGHTALYWYRQSLGQGLEFLIYFQGNSAPDKSGLPSDRFSAERTGGSVSTLTIQRTQQEDSAVYLCASNFGGTTDTQYFGPGTRLTVL.

The chain employs TRBV7-9 and TRBJ1-2; 7 nucleotides line up with TRBD1. The germline V gene has CDR1 SEHNR and CDR2 FQNEAQ (reference sequence). After removal of 4 bases from V and 4 bases from J, the junction contained 3 bases not matched to a gene. This CDR3 spans 13 amino acids. CDR3 residues: CASSSQGSYGYTF. CDR3 coding DNA: TGTGCCAGCAGCTCACAGGGGAGCTATGGCTACACCTTC.

The chain uses TRBV10-2 and TRBJ2-5; possible D gene TRBD1, 6 bases. The CDR3 length is 13 residues. Germline CDR1 is WSHSY and CDR2 is SAAADI. The ends were cut back, 3 bases at V and 7 bases at J, with 12 bases in the middle. The CDR3 DNA reads as TGCGCCAGCAGTGAACTTAGGGGGTCGACCCAGTACTTC. Protein product: CASSELRGSTQYF.

The rearrangement joins TRBV6-1 to TRBJ2-7, with unresolved D. CDR1 and CDR2 (germline): MNHNS, SASEGT. This CDR3 has 15 amino acids. Trimming left V 5 bases short and J 2 bases short, with 16 bases between. CDR3 amino acids: CASSRRADVAYEQYF. The DNA for the CDR3 is TGTGCCAGCAGTCGACGAGCAGACGTAGCCTACGAGCAGTACTTC.

V usage is TRBV28 and J usage is TRBJ2-1; 8 bases are shared with TRBD2. This CDR3 is 12 amino acids long. J was trimmed by 11 bases and V by 5 bases; bases with no gene match: 5. Germline assignment: CDR1 MDHEN and CDR2 SYDVKM. Here the CDR3 DNA reads TGTGCCAGCAGTACCATAGCGGGGAAGCAGTTCTTC. Translating it yields CASSTIAGKQFF. The full variable domain, its missing parts supplied by reference TRBV28 and TRBJ2-1, is DVKVTQSSRYLVKRTGEKVFLECVQDMDHENMFWYRQDPGLGLRLIYFSYDVKMKEKGDIPEGYSVSREKKERFSLILESASTNQTSMYLCASSTIAGKQFFGPGTRLTVL.

The chain links TRBV2 to TRBJ2-5; 10 nucleotides agree with TRBD2. The V segment lost 8 bases and the J segment 10 bases; nucleotides outside the gene matches: 10. Germline CDR1 reads SNHLY; CDR2 reads FYNNEI. The CDR3 runs 13 residues. This chain's CDR3 is CASEGTSEGGQYF. CDR3 bases: TGTGCCAGCGAGGGGACTAGCGAAGGGGGCCAGTACTTC.

The chain carries TRBV5-1 and TRBJ1-2; D gene unclear. With 0 bases removed from V and 7 bases from J, the gap between germline ends came to 7 bases. Germline V CDR1 and CDR2: SGHRS, YFSETQ. The CDR3 loop spans 12 amino acids. This chain's CDR3 is CASSLGLGGYTF. The CDR3 nucleotides are TGCGCCAGCAGCTTGGGGTTGGGTGGCTACACCTTC.

V is TRBV6-5 and J is TRBJ1-2; 8 bases fit TRBD1. This CDR3 has 14 residues. Germline assignment: CDR1 MNHEY and CDR2 SVGAGI. V shed 6 bases and J 7 bases; nucleotides not matched to a gene: 10. This CDR3 is CASSLTGGGGGYTF. The CDR3 DNA is TGTGCCAGCAGCCTTACAGGGGGTGGAGGTGGCTACACCTTC.

The rearrangement links TRBV5-1 to TRBJ2-3; D not resolved. CDR3 size: 16 residues. Germline V gene data show CDR1 as SGHRS and CDR2 as YFSETQ. Between the trimmed V and J ends, which lost 2 bases and 1 base, there was a span of 14 bases. The CDR3, as DNA: TGCGCCAGCAGCTTCCTTCAGAATCCGGGCACAGATACGCAGTATTTT. It yields the protein CASSFLQNPGTDTQYF.

This rearrangement joins TRBV4-1 to TRBJ1-1; the match to TRBD1 covers 7 bases. The CDR3 is 18 residues long. CDR1 is MGHRA and CDR2 is YSYEKL in the germline V gene. V lost 1 base to trimming and J lost 2 bases; unmatched junction nucleotides: 13. CDR3 region: CASSQGRRTGRVNTEAFF. CDR3 nucleotide sequence: TGCGCCAGCAGCCAAGGAAGGAGGACAGGCCGGGTCAACACTGAAGCTTTCTTT.